These 29 T cell receptor beta chains originate from one sample sequenced in a study of blood T cell repertoires in COVID-19. Clones were sequenced by immunoSEQ multiplex PCR, and TCRdb holds only the in-frame ones, with some missing. The sample carries hundreds of thousands of clones, about nine tenths recorded once. Material: peripheral blood. The receptor set was obtained from a man older than 75 with acute or convalescent COVID-19.

The chain is built from TRBV11-2 and TRBJ2-6; 9 bases align to TRBD2. The germline V gene has CDR1 SGHAT and CDR2 FQNNGV. J lost 0 bases, V lost 5 bases, and 11 bases had no gene match. This CDR3 contains 19 residues. In nucleotides, the CDR3 is TGTGCCAGCAGCACCCAAGCGGGGGGTTCCCTCTCTGGGGCCAACGTCCTGACTTTC. This encodes CASSTQAGGSLSGANVLTF.

The count of this clone is one. The chain links TRBV19 to TRBJ1-3; no definite D call. In germline, CDR1 is LNHDA, CDR2 SQIVND (reference sequence). V was clipped by 7 bases and J by 0 bases, with 13 bases between them. There are 15 residues in the CDR3. The CDR3 DNA reads TGTGCCAGTACCTCTGGACGGGACTCTGGAAACACCATATATTTT. As protein: CASTSGRDSGNTIYF. The full variable domain, in which reference TRBV19 and TRBJ1-3 provide the parts outside the CDR3, is DGGITQSPKYLFRKEGQNVTLSCEQNLNHDAMYWYRQDPGQGLRLIYYSQIVNDFQKGDIAEGYSVSREKKESFPLTVTSAQKNPTAFYLCASTSGRDSGNTIYFGEGSWLTVV.

This chain connects TRBV9 to TRBJ2-1; 8 positions match TRBD2. The CDR3 totals 15 residues. J gave up 1 base and V 3 bases, and 3 bases lay outside the gene matches. From germline, CDR1 is SGDLS and CDR2 YYNGEE. In nucleotides, the CDR3 is TGTGCCAGCAGCGCGAGCGGGGGATCCTACAATGAGCAGTTCTTC. It yields the protein CASSASGGSYNEQFF.

The V gene is TRBV3-1 (or the pseudogene TRBV3-2), the J gene TRBJ2-7; D not resolved. The V end was cut by 3 bases, the J end by 3 bases, with 12 bases between. This CDR3 region has 14 residues. The germline V gene has CDR1 LGHDT and CDR2 YNNKEL (reference sequence). The CDR3 loop reads CASSHTVTRYEQYF. CDR3 DNA sequence: TGTGCCAGCAGCCACACGGTAACCCGCTACGAGCAGTACTTC.

The genes are TRBV24-1 and TRBJ2-1; 11 bases match TRBD2. Germline V CDR1 and CDR2: KGHDR, SFDVKD. J was trimmed by 7 bases and V by 4 bases; bases with no gene match: 14. The CDR3 is made up of 18 amino acids. CDR3 nucleotides: TGTGCCACCAGTGACCAAACTAGCGGGAGTTTTCGATCGAATGAGCAGTTCTTC. The encoded protein is CATSDQTSGSFRSNEQFF.

The genes are TRBV7-2 and TRBJ1-5; 7 positions match TRBD1. The CDR3 sequence is 14 residues long. Germline V lookup: CDR1 SGHTA, CDR2 FQGNSA. The ends lost 4 bases at V and 2 bases at J; junction bases unmatched: 2. DNA of the CDR3: TGTGCCAGCAGCTCAACAGGGGGCAATCAGCCCCAGCATTTT. It encodes CASSSTGGNQPQHF. The full variable domain, completed using reference TRBV7-2 and TRBJ1-5, is GAGVSQSPSNKVTEKGKDVELRCDPISGHTALYWYRQSLGQGLEFLIYFQGNSAPDKSGLPSDRFSAERTGGSVSTLTIQRTQQEDSAVYLCASSSTGGNQPQHFGDGTRLSIL.

The chain employs TRBV7-9 and TRBJ2-3; 8 bases line up with TRBD1. J was trimmed by 4 bases and V by 6 bases; bases with no gene match: 9. The germline V gene encodes CDR1 SEHNR and CDR2 FQNEAQ (reference sequence). This CDR3 spans 15 amino acids. The CDR3: CASSYGQGSADTQYF. The CDR3 DNA is TGTGCCAGCAGTTACGGACAGGGATCTGCAGATACGCAGTATTTT.

The chain couples TRBV6-5 to TRBJ2-1; no clear D gene. This CDR3 spans 14 amino acids. With 7 bases removed from V and 7 bases from J, the gap between germline ends came to 17 bases. Germline V gene lookup returns CDR1 MNHEY and CDR2 SVGAGI. The chain's CDR3 is CASKLEGLENEQFF. The DNA for the CDR3 is TGTGCCAGCAAACTTGAAGGTTTGGAGAATGAGCAGTTCTTC.

The rearrangement links TRBV3-1 (or the pseudogene TRBV3-2) to TRBJ2-2; D ambiguous. Deletions cut 3 bases from V and 2 bases from J, with 7 bases between. The length of the CDR3 is 14 residues. Germline V gene sequence: CDR1 LGHDT, CDR2 YNNKEL (reference sequence). The CDR3 coding sequence is TGTGCCAGCAGCCAGCAGATTAACACCGGGGAGCTGTTTTTT. Its protein is CASSQQINTGELFF.

This clone came up once. A junction end diverges from the germline sequence, so it may reflect a read error. The chain is built from TRBV6-1 and TRBJ2-2, with TRBD1 identical over 7 bases. CDR1 and CDR2 from the germline V gene are MNHNS and SASEGT. CDR3 length: 14 residues. The CDR3 spells CASTEQGITGELFF. DNA of the CDR3: TGTGCCAGCACTGAACAGGGGATCACCGGGGAGCTGTTTTTT.

This clone has a single count. The chain carries TRBV7-3 and TRBJ2-5, with TRBD1 identical over 8 bases. J lost 9 bases, V lost 5 bases, and 20 bases had no gene match. Germline lookup yields CDR1 SGHTA and CDR2 FQGTGA. The CDR3 is 17 residues long. This CDR3 is CASSPHATGQGEDSQYF. As DNA, the CDR3 is TGTGCCAGCAGCCCGCACGCTACTGGACAGGGCGAAGATTCCCAGTACTTC.

The V and J genes are TRBV6-6 and TRBJ1-1, with unresolved D. From germline, CDR1 is MNHNY and CDR2 SVGAGI (reference sequence). Trimming left V 6 bases short and J 1 base short, with 9 bases between. This CDR3 spans 13 amino acids. The CDR3 nucleotides are TGTGCCAGCAGACTCCGGGAGAACACTGAAGCTTTCTTT. Amino acids: CASRLRENTEAFF.

The J gene is TRBJ2-5, the V gene TRBV7-2; D possibly corresponds to TRBD1 (6 bases). Germline loops: CDR1 SGHTA, CDR2 FQGNSA. The CDR3 sequence is 13 residues long. The V gene lost 1 base and the J gene lost 4 bases, with 7 bases spanning the gap. The CDR3 coding sequence is TGTGCCAGCAGCTTAGGCAGGGGAGAGACCCAGTACTTC. It is translated as CASSLGRGETQYF.

CDR3 nucleotide sequence: TGTGCCAGCTCACCCGACAGAACCGGGGAGCTGTTTTTT. This encodes CASSPDRTGELFF. The chain recombines TRBV18 with TRBJ2-2; TRBD1 might be the D (5 bases). The CDR3 is made up of 13 amino acids. The germline gives CDR1 KGHSH, CDR2 LQKENI. V dropped 3 bases and J dropped 5 bases, with 7 bases sitting between them.

The chain combines TRBV11-2 with TRBJ1-4, with 8 bases matching TRBD1. The CDR3 runs 15 residues. Germline V CDR1 and CDR2: SGHAT, FQNNGV. J was trimmed by 5 bases and V by 5 bases; bases with no gene match: 7. CDR3 protein: CASSGSRGPNEKLFF. As DNA, the CDR3 is TGTGCCAGCAGCGGATCCAGGGGGCCGAATGAAAAACTGTTTTTT. The whole variable domain, remainder taken from reference TRBV11-2 and TRBJ1-4, is EAGVAQSPRYKIIEKRQSVAFWCNPISGHATLYWYQQILGQGPKLLIQFQNNGVVDDSQLPKDRFSAERLKGVDSTLKIQPAKLEDSAVYLCASSGSRGPNEKLFFGSGTQLSVL.

This chain links TRBV6-1 with TRBJ2-1, with D possibly matching TRBD1 (5 bases). The CDR3 consists of 20 residues. The germline CDR1 and CDR2 sequences are MNHNS and SASEGT. V was cut by 0 bases and J by 1 base, with 22 bases left in between. The DNA of the CDR3 is TGTGCCAGCAGTGAAGCGCGGATCCCACGACAGCAATTGTCCTACAATGAGCAGTTCTTC. Protein product: CASSEARIPRQQLSYNEQFF.

The chain is built from TRBV6-4 and TRBJ2-1, with D perhaps TRBD2 (5 bases). The V end lost 6 bases, the J end lost 8 bases, and 29 bases lay between the germline ends. The CDR3 loop spans 18 amino acids. Germline-derived CDR1 and CDR2 are MRHNA and SNTAGT. The CDR3 DNA is TGTGCCAGCAGAGCGATAGCGTTCCTCGAAATTGAAGACGATGAGCAGTTCTTC. Translating gives CASRAIAFLEIEDDEQFF.

J is TRBJ2-3 and V is TRBV27, with D perhaps TRBD2 (5 bases). Germline lookup yields CDR1 MNHEY and CDR2 SMNVEV (reference sequence). The CDR3 has 13 amino acids. Trimming removed 0 bases at V and 11 bases at J, with 12 bases between. The CDR3 loop reads CASSLSVGSGQYF. In DNA, the CDR3 is TGTGCCAGCAGTTTATCGGTAGGGAGCGGGCAGTATTTT.

The genes are TRBV5-4 and TRBJ1-2; 10 bases match TRBD1. This CDR3 region has 17 residues. Germline CDR1 is SGHNT and CDR2 is YYREEE (reference sequence). V dropped 5 bases and J dropped 4; count of bases not matched to a gene: 14. The CDR3 DNA follows: TGTGCCAGCAGGCACGGGACAGGGGCGGAGTGGGGCTATGGCTACACCTTC. Translating it yields CASRHGTGAEWGYGYTF.

The V call is TRBV6-5, the J call TRBJ2-2; D is uncertain. The V end was cut by 0 bases, the J end by 11 bases, with 4 bases between. The CDR3 consists of 11 residues. Germline V gene lookup returns CDR1 MNHEY and CDR2 SVGAGI. CDR3 in DNA: TGTGCCAGCAGTTACTCGAGCGAGCTGTTTTTT. As protein: CASSYSSELFF.

This chain joins TRBV18 and TRBJ2-7; maybe TRBD1 (6 bases). The CDR3 spans 14 residues. V was shortened by 2 bases and J by 3 bases, with 11 bases between the two germline ends. Germline V gene lookup returns CDR1 KGHSH and CDR2 LQKENI. The CDR3 DNA is TGTGCCAGCTCACCAATGGACAGTGGCTACGAGCAGTACTTC. Encoded protein: CASSPMDSGYEQYF.

This chain joins TRBV6-1 and TRBJ2-7; TRBD1 might be the D (6 bases). The germline CDR1 and CDR2 sequences are MNHNS and SASEGT. The CDR3 contains 15 residues. The ends were cut back, 3 bases at V and 3 bases at J, with 15 bases in the middle. The CDR3 DNA is TGTGCCAGCAGTGAGGGACACTCCGTTTTCTACGAGCAGTACTTC. Encoded protein: CASSEGHSVFYEQYF.

This chain joins TRBV7-9 and TRBJ2-7; D may be TRBD2 (6 bases). The V end lost 5 bases, the J end lost 4 bases, and 12 bases lay between the germline ends. CDR1 is SEHNR, CDR2 FQNEAQ, per germline (reference sequence). This CDR3 has 13 residues. CDR3 sequence reads: CASSQGLTYEQYV. The CDR3 bases are TGTGCCAGCAGCCAGGGACTCACATACGAGCAGTACGTC.

The V call is TRBV30, the J call TRBJ1-5, with 11 positions matching TRBD1. This CDR3 region has 14 residues. CDR1 is GTSNPN, CDR2 SVGIG, per germline (reference sequence). V shed 3 bases, J shed 6 bases, and the junction held 4 bases outside the gene matches. The CDR3 DNA follows: TGTGCCTGGAGCGCCGGGACAGGGGGTCAGCCCCAGCATTTT. Translated: CAWSAGTGGQPQHF.

This clone was seen only a few times. J is TRBJ1-3 and V is TRBV7-9; no clear D gene. V lost 5 bases and J lost 2, with 10 bases in between. Germline lookup yields CDR1 SEHNR and CDR2 FQNEAQ (reference sequence). This CDR3 spans 14 amino acids. CDR3 region: CASSPTYTGNTIYF. DNA for the CDR3: TGTGCCAGCAGCCCCACTTATACTGGAAACACCATATATTTT.

The rearrangement joins TRBV29-1 to TRBJ2-1; perhaps TRBD2 as D (5 bases). With 4 bases removed from V and 2 bases from J, the gap between germline ends came to 12 bases. Germline CDR1 SQVTM, CDR2 ANQGSEA. There are 14 residues in the CDR3. As DNA, the CDR3 is TGCAGCGTTGGAGGGCTGGCTACCTACAATGAGCAGTTCTTC. Its protein product is CSVGGLATYNEQFF.

The chain employs TRBV19 and TRBJ2-1; 9 nucleotides match TRBD2. CDR1 and CDR2 (germline): LNHDA, SQIVND (reference sequence). V lost 1 base, J lost 9 bases, and 13 bases stayed unmatched. CDR3 length equals 17 residues. CDR3 in amino acids: CASSIAEDLAGRSEQFF. The CDR3 DNA follows: TGTGCCAGTAGTATAGCGGAAGACCTAGCGGGGAGGTCTGAGCAGTTCTTC.

The chain uses TRBV19 and TRBJ2-3, with 9 bases identical to TRBD1. J gave up 3 bases and V 6 bases, and 13 bases lay outside the gene matches. The CDR3 has 17 amino acids. The germline gives CDR1 LNHDA, CDR2 SQIVND (reference sequence). CDR3 bases: TGTGCCAGTAGACTCGGGGCTGGGACAGGGATGACAGATACGCAGTATTTT. It codes for CASRLGAGTGMTDTQYF.

This rearrangement joins TRBV24-1 to TRBJ2-3; D is possibly TRBD2 (7 bases). V lost 5 bases to trimming and J lost 2 bases, with 13 bases between them. This CDR3 has 15 amino acids. Germline V lookup: CDR1 KGHDR, CDR2 SFDVKD. The CDR3 protein is CATSGGGGYTDTQYF. CDR3 nucleotide sequence: TGTGCCACCAGTGGGGGGGGCGGTTACACAGATACGCAGTATTTT.